The 8 T cell receptor beta chains below were found in one sample sequenced in a study of T cell clones after liver transplantation. Libraries were prepared by immunoSEQ multiplex PCR; TCRdb keeps only in-frame clonotypes and omits some of them. Of around 78,000 clones listed, around four fifths are singletons. The starting material was CD4+ T cells from blood, obtained at the 22-month timepoint. These TCRs come from a human patient who received a liver transplant. A subset of T cells may come from the graft donor.

The chain couples TRBV11-1 to TRBJ2-1, with TRBD2 identical over 9 bases. Losses at the gene ends were 4 bases for V and 4 bases for J; bases not matched to a gene: 2. CDR1 and CDR2 from the germline V gene are SGHAT and FQDESV (reference sequence). The length of the CDR3 is 14 residues. The CDR3 region is CASSSSGVYNEQFF. As DNA, the CDR3 is TGTGCCAGCAGCTCTAGCGGGGTTTACAATGAGCAGTTCTTC.

The V gene is TRBV2, the J gene TRBJ2-1; the D gene is possibly TRBD2 (6 bases). CDR3 length equals 14 residues. Germline CDR1 SNHLY, CDR2 FYNNEI. The V end was cut by 10 bases, the J end by 0 bases, with 13 bases between. The CDR3: CATSRGSSYNEQFF. The DNA of the CDR3 is TGTGCCACCTCCCGGGGGAGCTCCTACAATGAGCAGTTCTTC.

V is TRBV4-2 and J is TRBJ2-7; possibly TRBD1 for D (5 bases). Germline CDR1 LGHNA, CDR2 YNFKEQ. There are 13 residues in the CDR3. V was trimmed by 1 base and J by 2 bases, leaving 6 bases between them. The CDR3 sequence: CASSQVRAYEQYF. CDR3 coding DNA: TGTGCCAGCAGCCAAGTCAGGGCCTACGAGCAGTACTTC.

The genes are TRBV5-5 and TRBJ1-5; weak D call: TRBD1 (6 bases). CDR3 length: 14 amino acids. Germline V gives CDR1 SGHKS, CDR2 YYEKEE (reference sequence). The V gene lost 3 bases and the J gene lost 4 bases, with 11 bases spanning the gap. Here the CDR3 DNA reads TGTGCCAGCAGCTCCCAAGGGGGGAATCAGCCCCAGCATTTT. This encodes CASSSQGGNQPQHF.

J is TRBJ1-6 and V is TRBV18, with D unclear. CDR3 size: 15 residues. The germline gives CDR1 KGHSH, CDR2 LQKENI. V lost 2 bases and J lost 8, with 13 bases in between. The CDR3, as DNA: TGTGCCAGCTCACCAGTCGCGCTCTTAGATTCACCCCTCCACTTT. Encoded protein: CASSPVALLDSPLHF. The whole variable domain, remainder taken from reference TRBV18 and TRBJ1-6, is NAGVMQNPRHLVRRRGQEARLRCSPMKGHSHVYWYRQLPEEGLKFMVYLQKENIIDESGMPKERFSAEFPKEGPSILRIQQVVRGDSAAYFCASSPVALLDSPLHFGNGTRLTVT.

This chain joins TRBV7-2 and TRBJ2-5; perhaps D is TRBD1 or TRBD2 (7 bases each). The CDR3 contains 16 residues. V gave up 3 bases and J gave up 3 bases, with 17 bases separating them. The V gene's germline CDR1 is SGHTA and CDR2 FQGNSA. Here the CDR3 DNA reads TGTGCCAGCAGCTTCCAGGGGGGGGAGACGAAAGAGACCCAGTACTTC. This gives the protein CASSFQGGETKETQYF.

This sequence joins TRBV12-5 and TRBJ2-5, with unresolved D. V lost 3 bases and J lost 3, with 5 bases in between. Germline V gene data show CDR1 as LGHNT and CDR2 as FRNRAP. The CDR3 covers 12 residues. CDR3 DNA: TGTGCTAGTGGTTTTAGGGAAGAGACCCAGTACTTC. It specifies CASGFREETQYF. Based on the CDR3 plus reference TRBV12-5 and TRBJ2-5, the full variable domain is DARVTQTPRHKVTEMGQEVTMRCQPILGHNTVFWYRQTMMQGLELLAYFRNRAPLDDSGMPKDRFSAEMPDATLATLKIQPSEPRDSAVYFCASGFREETQYFGPGTRLLVL.

The rearrangement links TRBV6-1 to TRBJ1-3; the D gene is possibly TRBD1 (5 bases). The CDR3 is made up of 14 amino acids. CDR1 and CDR2 from the germline V gene are MNHNS and SASEGT. The V end was cut by 5 bases, the J end by 4 bases, with 12 bases between. CDR3 DNA: TGTGCCAGCAGTTTTGGGACGAACGGAAACACCATATATTTT. Amino acid sequence: CASSFGTNGNTIYF.